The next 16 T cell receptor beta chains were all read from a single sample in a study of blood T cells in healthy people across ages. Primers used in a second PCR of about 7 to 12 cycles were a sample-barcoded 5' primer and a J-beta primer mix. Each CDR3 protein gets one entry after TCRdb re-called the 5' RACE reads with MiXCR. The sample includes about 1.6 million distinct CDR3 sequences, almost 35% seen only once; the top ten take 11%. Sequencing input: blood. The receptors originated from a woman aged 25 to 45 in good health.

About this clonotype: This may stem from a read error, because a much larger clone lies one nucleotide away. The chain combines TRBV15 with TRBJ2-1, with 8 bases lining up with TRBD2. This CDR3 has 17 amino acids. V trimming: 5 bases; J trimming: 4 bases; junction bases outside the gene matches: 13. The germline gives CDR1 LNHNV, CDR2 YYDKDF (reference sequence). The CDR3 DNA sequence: TGTGCCACCAGCGAGCCCGTAGCGGGATCCTTATACAATGAGCAGTTCTTC. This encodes CATSEPVAGSLYNEQFF.

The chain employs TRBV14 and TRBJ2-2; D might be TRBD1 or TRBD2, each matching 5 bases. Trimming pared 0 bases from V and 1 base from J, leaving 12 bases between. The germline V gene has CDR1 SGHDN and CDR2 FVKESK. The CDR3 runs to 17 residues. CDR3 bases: TGTGCCAGCAGCCAAGACCGGGGACGAAGGAACACCGGGGAGCTGTTTTTT. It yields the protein CASSQDRGRRNTGELFF.

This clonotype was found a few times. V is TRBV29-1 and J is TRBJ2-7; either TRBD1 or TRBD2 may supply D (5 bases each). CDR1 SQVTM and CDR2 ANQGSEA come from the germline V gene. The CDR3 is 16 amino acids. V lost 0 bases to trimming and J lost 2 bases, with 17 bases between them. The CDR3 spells CSVEDGLRGSPYEQYF. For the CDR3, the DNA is TGCAGCGTTGAAGATGGATTGAGGGGTTCCCCCTACGAGCAGTACTTC.

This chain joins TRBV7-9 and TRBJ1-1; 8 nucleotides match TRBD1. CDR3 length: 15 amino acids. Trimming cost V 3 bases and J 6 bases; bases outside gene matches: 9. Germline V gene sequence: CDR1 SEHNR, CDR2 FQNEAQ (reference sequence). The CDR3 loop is CASSFDRGPLAEAFF. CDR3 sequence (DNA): TGTGCCAGCAGCTTCGACAGGGGCCCCTTGGCTGAAGCTTTCTTT.

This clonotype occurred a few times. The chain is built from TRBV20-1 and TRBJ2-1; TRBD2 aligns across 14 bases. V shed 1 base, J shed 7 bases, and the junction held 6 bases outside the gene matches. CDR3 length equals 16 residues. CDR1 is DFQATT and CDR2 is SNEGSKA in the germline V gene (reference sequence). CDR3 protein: CSARGLAGGFKNEQFF. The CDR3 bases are TGCAGTGCTAGAGGACTAGCGGGGGGGTTCAAGAATGAGCAGTTCTTC.

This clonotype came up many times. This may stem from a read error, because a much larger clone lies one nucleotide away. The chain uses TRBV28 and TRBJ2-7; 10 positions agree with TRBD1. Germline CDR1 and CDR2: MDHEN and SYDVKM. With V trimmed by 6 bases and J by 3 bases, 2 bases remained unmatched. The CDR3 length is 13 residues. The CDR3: CASRRTGGYEQYF. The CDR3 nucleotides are TGTGCCAGCAGGCGGACAGGGGGCTACGAGCAGTACTTC.

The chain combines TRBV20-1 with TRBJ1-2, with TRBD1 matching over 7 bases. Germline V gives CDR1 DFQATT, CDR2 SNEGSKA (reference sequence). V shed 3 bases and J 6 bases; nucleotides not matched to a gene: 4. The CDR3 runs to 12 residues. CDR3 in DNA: TGCAGTGCTAGGACAGGGAAGGATGGCTACACCTTC. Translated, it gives CSARTGKDGYTF.

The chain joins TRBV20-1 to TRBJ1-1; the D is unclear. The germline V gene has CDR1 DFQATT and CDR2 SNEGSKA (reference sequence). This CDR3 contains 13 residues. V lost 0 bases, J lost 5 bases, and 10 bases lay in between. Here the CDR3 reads CSARDILGTEAFF. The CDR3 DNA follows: TGCAGTGCTAGAGATATTCTAGGGACTGAAGCTTTCTTT.

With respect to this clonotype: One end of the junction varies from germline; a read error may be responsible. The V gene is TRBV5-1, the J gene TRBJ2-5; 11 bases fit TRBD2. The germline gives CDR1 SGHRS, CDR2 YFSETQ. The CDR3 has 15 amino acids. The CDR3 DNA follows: TGCGCCAGCAGCTCCGGGACTAGCGGTCAAGAGACCCGGTACTTC. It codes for CASSSGTSGQETRYF. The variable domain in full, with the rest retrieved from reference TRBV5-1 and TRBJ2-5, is KAGVTQTPRYLIKTRGQQVTLSCSPISGHRSVSWYQQTPGQGLQFLFEYFSETQRNKGNFPGRFSGRQFSNSRSEMNVSTLELGDSALYLCASSSGTSGQETRYFGPGTRLLVL.

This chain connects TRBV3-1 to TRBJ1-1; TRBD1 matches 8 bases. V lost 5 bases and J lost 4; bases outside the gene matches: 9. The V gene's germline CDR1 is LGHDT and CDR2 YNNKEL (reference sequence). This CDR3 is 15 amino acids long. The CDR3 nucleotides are TGTGCCAGCAGCGAAGGACAGGGTTTAACCACTGAAGCTTTCTTT. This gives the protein CASSEGQGLTTEAFF. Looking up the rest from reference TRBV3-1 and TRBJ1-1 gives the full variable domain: DTAVSQTPKYLVTQMGNDKSIKCEQNLGHDTMYWYKQDSKKFLKIMFSYNNKELIINETVPNRFSPKSPDKAHLNLHINSLELGDSAVYFCASSEGQGLTTEAFFGQGTRLTVV.

CDR3 region: CASEQGKNSPLHF. CDR3 bases: TGTGCCAGCGAACAGGGGAAGAATTCACCCCTCCACTTT. The genes are TRBV6-1 and TRBJ1-6; 7 bases are shared with TRBD1. V dropped 8 bases and J dropped 7; count of bases not matched to a gene: 5. The CDR3 length is 13 residues. The germline V gene encodes CDR1 MNHNS and CDR2 SASEGT.

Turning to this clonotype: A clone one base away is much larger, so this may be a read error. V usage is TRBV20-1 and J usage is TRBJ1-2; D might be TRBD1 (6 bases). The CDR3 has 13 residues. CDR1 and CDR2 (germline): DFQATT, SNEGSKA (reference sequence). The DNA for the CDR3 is TGCGGTGCTAGGGACACTTCTAACTATGGCTACACCTTC. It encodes CGARDTSNYGYTF.

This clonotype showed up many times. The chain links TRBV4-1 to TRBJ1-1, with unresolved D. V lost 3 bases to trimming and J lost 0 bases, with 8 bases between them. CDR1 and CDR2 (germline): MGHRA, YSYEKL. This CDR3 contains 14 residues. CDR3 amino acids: CASSQGLLNTEAFF. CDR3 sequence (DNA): TGCGCCAGCAGCCAGGGGTTGTTGAACACTGAAGCTTTCTTT.

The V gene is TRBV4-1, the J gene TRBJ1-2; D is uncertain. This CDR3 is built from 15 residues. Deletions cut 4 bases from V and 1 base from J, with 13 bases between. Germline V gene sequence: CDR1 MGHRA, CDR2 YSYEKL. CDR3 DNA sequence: TGCGCCAGCAGCCGGGGTCAGTTTATTAACTATGGCTACACCTTC. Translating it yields CASSRGQFINYGYTF.

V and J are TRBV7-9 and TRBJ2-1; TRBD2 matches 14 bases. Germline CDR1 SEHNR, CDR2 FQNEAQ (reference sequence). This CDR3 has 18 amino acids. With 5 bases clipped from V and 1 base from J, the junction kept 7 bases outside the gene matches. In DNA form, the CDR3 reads TGTGCCAGCAGCAGTGGACTAGCGGGGGGAACATCCTACAATGAGCAGTTCTTC. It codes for CASSSGLAGGTSYNEQFF.

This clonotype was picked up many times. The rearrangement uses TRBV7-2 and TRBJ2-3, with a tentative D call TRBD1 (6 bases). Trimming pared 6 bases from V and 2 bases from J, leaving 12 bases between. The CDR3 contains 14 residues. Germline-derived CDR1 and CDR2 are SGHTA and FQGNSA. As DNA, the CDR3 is TGTGCCAGCAGGGCACAGGGATTCACAGATACGCAGTATTTT. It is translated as CASRAQGFTDTQYF.